The 9 T cell receptor beta chains presented below share a single source sample, sequenced in a study of graft-versus-host responses after intestinal transplantation. Their specific antigens are unknown. Produced via immunoSEQ multiplex PCR; TCRdb's table is partial and in-frame only. The top ten hold roughly 0.069% of the sample, which has 85,000 to 100,000 clones, 85% to 95% seen once. This specimen was unstimulated CD8+ T cells sorted from spleen or lymph node cells, taken before transplant. The receptor source for this set is a human donor who was the organ donor for an intestinal transplant.

V is TRBV4-2 and J is TRBJ2-5, with a tentative D call TRBD2 (5 bases). Germline V CDR1 and CDR2: LGHNA, YNFKEQ. The CDR3 extends over 19 amino acids. V dropped 1 base and J dropped 1 base, with 22 bases sitting between them. The CDR3 loop reads CASSQVNCGGCEGQETQYF. The CDR3 DNA reads TGTGCCAGCAGCCAAGTTAACTGCGGTGGGTGTGAGGGCCAAGAGACCCAGTACTTC.

The chain couples TRBV27 to TRBJ2-7; 8 nucleotides agree with TRBD1. This CDR3 comprises 15 residues. V lost 6 bases to trimming and J lost 4 bases; unmatched junction nucleotides: 11. Germline V gene lookup returns CDR1 MNHEY and CDR2 SMNVEV (reference sequence). The CDR3 reads CASSTGQGLSYEQYF. The CDR3 coding sequence is TGTGCCAGCAGCACAGGACAGGGTCTTTCATACGAGCAGTACTTC.

This clone has a single count. The rearrangement joins TRBV7-3 to TRBJ2-3; 10 bases map to TRBD2. The V and J ends lost 6 bases and 4 bases, in that order; junction bases with no gene match: 10. Germline CDR1 is SGHTA and CDR2 is FQGTGA. CDR3 length: 16 amino acids. Here the CDR3 reads CASSKSGLAGADTQYF. The CDR3 DNA sequence: TGTGCCAGCAGTAAGTCCGGGCTAGCGGGAGCAGATACGCAGTATTTT.

The rearrangement uses TRBV28 and TRBJ2-7; 10 positions agree with TRBD2. This CDR3 has 14 amino acids. V shed 2 bases, J shed 4 bases, and the junction held 2 bases outside the gene matches. CDR1 is MDHEN and CDR2 is SYDVKM in the germline V gene. CDR3 amino acids: CASSLLAGEYEQYF. The DNA of the CDR3 is TGTGCCAGCAGTTTACTAGCGGGAGAGTACGAGCAGTACTTC. The full variable domain, its missing parts supplied by reference TRBV28 and TRBJ2-7, is DVKVTQSSRYLVKRTGEKVFLECVQDMDHENMFWYRQDPGLGLRLIYFSYDVKMKEKGDIPEGYSVSREKKERFSLILESASTNQTSMYLCASSLLAGEYEQYFGPGTRLTVT.

This clone was recorded once. The chain is built from TRBV9 and TRBJ1-1; TRBD1 matches 10 bases. With 7 bases clipped from V and 0 bases from J, the junction kept 12 bases outside the gene matches. CDR3 length: 17 amino acids. The germline gives CDR1 SGDLS, CDR2 YYNGEE. The CDR3 sequence: CASDRGLPTYMNTEAFF. In DNA form, the CDR3 reads TGTGCCAGCGACAGGGGGCTCCCTACCTATATGAACACTGAAGCTTTCTTT.

The chain links TRBV7-9 to TRBJ2-5, with 9 bases matching TRBD2. This CDR3 contains 17 residues. J gave up 2 bases and V 1 base, and 8 bases lay outside the gene matches. The germline V gene encodes CDR1 SEHNR and CDR2 FQNEAQ (reference sequence). The CDR3 DNA reads as TGTGCCAGCAGCTTAGTCGTCTTGCTAGCGGGGCAAGAGACCCAGTACTTC. It encodes CASSLVVLLAGQETQYF.

V and J are TRBV5-3 and TRBJ2-3; 9 nucleotides line up with TRBD2. TRBV5-3 is identified as an open reading frame with a role that is uncertain. Unmatched junction bases numbered 16, after V lost 0 bases and J lost 5 bases. The CDR3 has 19 amino acids. CDR3 amino acids: CARSLGETSGDPRKDTQYF. As DNA, the CDR3 is TGTGCCAGAAGCTTGGGAGAGACTAGCGGTGACCCAAGAAAAGATACGCAGTATTTT.

This chain connects TRBV11-2 to TRBJ2-5; possible D gene TRBD2, 7 bases. This CDR3 contains 14 residues. CDR1 is SGHAT and CDR2 is FQNNGV in the germline V gene. The V and J ends lost 5 bases and 5 bases respectively, with 15 bases between them. CDR3 nucleotide sequence: TGTGCCAGCAGCGGGCCGAGGGGGGGGGAGACCCAGTACTTC. It is translated as CASSGPRGGETQYF.

The chain couples TRBV5-1 to TRBJ1-1; 7 nucleotides agree with TRBD1. The germline gives CDR1 SGHRS, CDR2 YFSETQ. Trimming took 2 bases from V and 3 from J; bases not matched to a gene: 13. This CDR3 is built from 17 residues. The CDR3 is CASSFSGTDPLDTEAFF. CDR3 nucleotide sequence: TGCGCCAGCAGCTTCTCCGGGACAGACCCCCTGGACACTGAAGCTTTCTTT.